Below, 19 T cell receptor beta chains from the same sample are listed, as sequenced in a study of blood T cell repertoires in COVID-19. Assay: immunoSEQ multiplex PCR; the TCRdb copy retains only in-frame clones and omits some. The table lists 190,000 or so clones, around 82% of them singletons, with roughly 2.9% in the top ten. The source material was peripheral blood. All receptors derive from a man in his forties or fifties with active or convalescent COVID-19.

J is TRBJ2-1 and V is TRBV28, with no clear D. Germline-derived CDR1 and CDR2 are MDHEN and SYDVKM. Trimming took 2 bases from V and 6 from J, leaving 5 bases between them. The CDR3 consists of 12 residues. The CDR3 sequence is CASSLRVNEQFF. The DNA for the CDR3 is TGTGCCAGCAGTTTACGGGTCAATGAGCAGTTCTTC.

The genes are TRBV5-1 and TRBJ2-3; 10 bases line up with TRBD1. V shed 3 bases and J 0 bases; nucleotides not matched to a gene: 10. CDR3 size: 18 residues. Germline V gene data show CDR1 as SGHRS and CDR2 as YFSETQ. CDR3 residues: CASSSATGGRPSTDTQYF. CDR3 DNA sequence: TGCGCCAGCAGCTCGGCGACAGGGGGCCGACCTAGCACAGATACGCAGTATTTT. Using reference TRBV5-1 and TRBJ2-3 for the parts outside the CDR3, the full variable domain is KAGVTQTPRYLIKTRGQQVTLSCSPISGHRSVSWYQQTPGQGLQFLFEYFSETQRNKGNFPGRFSGRQFSNSRSEMNVSTLELGDSALYLCASSSATGGRPSTDTQYFGPGTRLTVL.

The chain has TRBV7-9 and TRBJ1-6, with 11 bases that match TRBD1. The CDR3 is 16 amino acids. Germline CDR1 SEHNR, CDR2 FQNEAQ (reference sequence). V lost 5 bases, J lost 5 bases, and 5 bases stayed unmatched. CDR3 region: CASSRTGGPDNSPLHF. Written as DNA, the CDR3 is TGTGCCAGCAGCCGGACAGGGGGCCCTGATAATTCACCCCTCCACTTT.

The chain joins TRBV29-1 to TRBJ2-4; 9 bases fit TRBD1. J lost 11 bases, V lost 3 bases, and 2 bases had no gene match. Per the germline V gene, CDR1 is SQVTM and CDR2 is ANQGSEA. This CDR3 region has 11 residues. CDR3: CSVEGQGVQYF. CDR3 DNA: TGCAGCGTTGAGGGACAGGGCGTTCAGTACTTC.

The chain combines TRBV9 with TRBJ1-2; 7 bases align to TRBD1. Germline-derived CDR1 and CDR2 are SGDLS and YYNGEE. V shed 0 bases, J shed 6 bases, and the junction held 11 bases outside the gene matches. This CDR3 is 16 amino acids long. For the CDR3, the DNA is TGTGCCAGCAGCGTAGGGGCAGGGGGTGACTTTAATGGCTACACCTTC. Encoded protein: CASSVGAGGDFNGYTF.

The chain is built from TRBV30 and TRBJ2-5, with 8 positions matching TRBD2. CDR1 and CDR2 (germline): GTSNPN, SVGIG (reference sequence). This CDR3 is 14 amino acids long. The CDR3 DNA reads TGTGCATCCAGGGCACGGGAGGGTCGGGAGACCCAGTACTTC. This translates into CASRAREGRETQYF.

CDR3 loop: CATSDPLRGTDTQYF. In DNA, the CDR3 is TGTGCCACCAGTGATCCCTTGCGGGGCACAGATACGCAGTATTTT. The gene calls are TRBV24-1 and TRBJ2-3; possibly TRBD2 for D (5 bases). Germline CDR1 and CDR2: KGHDR and SFDVKD. The CDR3 spans 15 residues. V lost 3 bases, J lost 1 base, and 10 bases lay in between.

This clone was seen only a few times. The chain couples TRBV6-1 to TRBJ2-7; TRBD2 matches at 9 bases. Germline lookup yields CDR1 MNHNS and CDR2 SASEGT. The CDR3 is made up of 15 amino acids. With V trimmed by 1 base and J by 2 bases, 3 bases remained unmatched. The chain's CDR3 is CASSEGVAGAYEQYF. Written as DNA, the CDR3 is TGTGCCAGCAGTGAAGGGGTAGCGGGAGCCTACGAGCAGTACTTC.

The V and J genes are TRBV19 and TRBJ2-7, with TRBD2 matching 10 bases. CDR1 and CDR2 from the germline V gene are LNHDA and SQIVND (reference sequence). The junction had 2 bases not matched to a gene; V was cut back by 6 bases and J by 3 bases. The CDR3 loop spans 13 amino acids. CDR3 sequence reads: CASRRTSGYEQYF. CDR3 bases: TGTGCCAGTAGAAGGACTAGCGGCTACGAGCAGTACTTC.

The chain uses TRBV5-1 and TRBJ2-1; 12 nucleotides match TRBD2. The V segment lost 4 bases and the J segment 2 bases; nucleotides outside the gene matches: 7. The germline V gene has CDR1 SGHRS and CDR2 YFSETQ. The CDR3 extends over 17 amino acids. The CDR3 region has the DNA TGCGCCAGCAGCCTTCTCTCTAGCGGGAGGGCCTACAATGAGCAGTTCTTC. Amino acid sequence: CASSLLSSGRAYNEQFF.

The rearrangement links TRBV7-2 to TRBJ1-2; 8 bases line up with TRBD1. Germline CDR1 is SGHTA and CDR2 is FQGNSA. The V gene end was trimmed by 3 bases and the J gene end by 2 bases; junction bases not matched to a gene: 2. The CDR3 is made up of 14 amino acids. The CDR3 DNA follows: TGTGCCAGCAGCTTGACAGGGGTAAACTATGGCTACACCTTC. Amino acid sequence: CASSLTGVNYGYTF.

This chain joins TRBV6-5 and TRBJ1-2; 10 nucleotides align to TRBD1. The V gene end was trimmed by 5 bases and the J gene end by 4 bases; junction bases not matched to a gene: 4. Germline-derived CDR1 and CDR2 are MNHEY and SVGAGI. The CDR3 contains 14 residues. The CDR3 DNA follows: TGTGCCAGCAGTAGAGGGACAGGGGCCTATGGCTACACCTTC. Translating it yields CASSRGTGAYGYTF.

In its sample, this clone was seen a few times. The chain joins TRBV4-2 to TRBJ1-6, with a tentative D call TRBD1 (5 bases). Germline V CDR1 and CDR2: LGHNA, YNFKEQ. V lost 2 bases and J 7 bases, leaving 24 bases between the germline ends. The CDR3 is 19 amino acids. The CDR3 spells CASSQQRGRAAGRNSPLHF. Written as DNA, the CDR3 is TGTGCCAGCAGCCAACAGCGTGGGCGAGCAGCGGGGCGGAATTCACCCCTCCACTTT.

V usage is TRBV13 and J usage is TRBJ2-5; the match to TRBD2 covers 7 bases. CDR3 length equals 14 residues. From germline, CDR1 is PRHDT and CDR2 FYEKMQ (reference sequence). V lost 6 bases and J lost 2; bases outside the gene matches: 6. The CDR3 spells CASSVRGSQETQYF. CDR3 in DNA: TGTGCCAGCAGTGTGCGGGGGTCTCAAGAGACCCAGTACTTC.

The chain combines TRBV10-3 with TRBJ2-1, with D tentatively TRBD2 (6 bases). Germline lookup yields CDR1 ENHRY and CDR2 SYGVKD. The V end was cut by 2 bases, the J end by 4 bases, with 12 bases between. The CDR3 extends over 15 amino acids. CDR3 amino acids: CAISEGGMGYNEQFF. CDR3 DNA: TGTGCCATCAGTGAGGGGGGGATGGGATACAATGAGCAGTTCTTC.

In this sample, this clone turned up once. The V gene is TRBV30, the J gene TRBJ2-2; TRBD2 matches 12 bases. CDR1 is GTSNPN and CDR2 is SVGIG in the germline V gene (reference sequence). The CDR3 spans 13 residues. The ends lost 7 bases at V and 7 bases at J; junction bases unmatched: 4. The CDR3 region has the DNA TGTGCCTCCCCGGGACTAGCGGGCGGGGAGCTGTTTTTT. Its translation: CASPGLAGGELFF.

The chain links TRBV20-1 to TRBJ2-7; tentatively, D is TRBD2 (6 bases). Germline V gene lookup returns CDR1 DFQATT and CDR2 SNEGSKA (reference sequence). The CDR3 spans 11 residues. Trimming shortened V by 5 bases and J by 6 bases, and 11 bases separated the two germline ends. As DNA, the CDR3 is TGCAGTGCTCCGGTGGGGGGCGAGCAGTACTTC. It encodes CSAPVGGEQYF.

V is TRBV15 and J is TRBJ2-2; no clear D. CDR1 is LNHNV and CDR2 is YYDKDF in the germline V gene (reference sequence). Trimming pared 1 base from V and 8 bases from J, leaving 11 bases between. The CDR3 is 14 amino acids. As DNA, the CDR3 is TGTGCCACCAGCAGAGTCAGGTCCACGGGGGAGCTGTTTTTT. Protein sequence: CATSRVRSTGELFF.

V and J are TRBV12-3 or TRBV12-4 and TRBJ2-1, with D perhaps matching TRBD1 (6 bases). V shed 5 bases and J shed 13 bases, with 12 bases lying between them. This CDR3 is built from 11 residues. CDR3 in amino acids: CASSPNRAQFF. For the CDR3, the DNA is TGTGCCAGCAGTCCCAACAGGGCCCAGTTCTTC.